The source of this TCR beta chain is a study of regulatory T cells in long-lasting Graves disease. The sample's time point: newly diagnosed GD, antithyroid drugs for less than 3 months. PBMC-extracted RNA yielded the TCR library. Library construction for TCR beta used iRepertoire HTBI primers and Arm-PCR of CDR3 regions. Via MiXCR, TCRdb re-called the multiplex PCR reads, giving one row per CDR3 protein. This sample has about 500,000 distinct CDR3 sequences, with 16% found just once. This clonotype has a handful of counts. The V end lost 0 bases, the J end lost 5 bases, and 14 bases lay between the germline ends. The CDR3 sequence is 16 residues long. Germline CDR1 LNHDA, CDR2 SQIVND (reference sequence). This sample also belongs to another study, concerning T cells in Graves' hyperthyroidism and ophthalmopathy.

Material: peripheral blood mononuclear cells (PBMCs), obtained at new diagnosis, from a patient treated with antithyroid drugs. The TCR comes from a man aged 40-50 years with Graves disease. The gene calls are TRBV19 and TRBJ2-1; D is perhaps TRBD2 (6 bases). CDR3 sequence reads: CASSIDRSGAHNEQFF. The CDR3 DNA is TGTGCCAGTAGTATAGATCGTAGCGGAGCCCACAATGAGCAGTTCTTC.